This record looks at one T cell receptor beta chain sequence and its context. The source of the sample is a study of cytomegalovirus exposure and HLA in healthy donors. Donors consisted of healthy bone marrow donors. The CDR3 runs to 15 residues. V was cut by 1 base and J by 1 base, with 7 bases left in between. CDR1 is SEHNR, CDR2 FQNEAQ, per germline (reference sequence). It was with 60 Vbeta and 13 Jbeta primers that the PCR ran. The table came from immunoSEQ multiplex PCR; TCRdb's copy has only in-frame clones and leaves some out. Among about 190,000 clones listed, roughly 80% were seen once. The TCR was taken from a woman aged 18-29 years in good health and CMV-seronegative. The gene calls are TRBV7-9 and TRBJ2-2; D is undetermined. Sequenced material: PBMCs. The CDR3 bases are TGTGCCAGCAGCTTAGACAGATGGAACACCGGGGAGCTGTTTTTT. Amino acid sequence: CASSLDRWNTGELFF.